The entry that follows covers one T cell receptor beta chain sequence. This record comes from a study of blood T cell repertoires in COVID-19. Generated by immunoSEQ multiplex PCR, the TCRdb table keeps only in-frame clones and is missing some. The table lists just under 100,000 clones, 85% to 90% of them singletons, with 10% to 15% in the top ten. Germline V gives CDR1 MNHEY, CDR2 SVGAGI. This CDR3 has 14 residues. Trimming at V came to 2 bases and at J to 5 bases, leaving 5 bases not matched to a gene. Source material: peripheral blood. This clonotype was sampled from an older woman in a cohort sampled during active or convalescent COVID-19. V usage is TRBV6-5 and J usage is TRBJ1-2; 7 nucleotides match TRBD1. CDR3: CASSYDTGAYGYTF. CDR3 nucleotide sequence: TGTGCCAGCAGTTACGACACAGGGGCTTATGGCTACACCTTC.